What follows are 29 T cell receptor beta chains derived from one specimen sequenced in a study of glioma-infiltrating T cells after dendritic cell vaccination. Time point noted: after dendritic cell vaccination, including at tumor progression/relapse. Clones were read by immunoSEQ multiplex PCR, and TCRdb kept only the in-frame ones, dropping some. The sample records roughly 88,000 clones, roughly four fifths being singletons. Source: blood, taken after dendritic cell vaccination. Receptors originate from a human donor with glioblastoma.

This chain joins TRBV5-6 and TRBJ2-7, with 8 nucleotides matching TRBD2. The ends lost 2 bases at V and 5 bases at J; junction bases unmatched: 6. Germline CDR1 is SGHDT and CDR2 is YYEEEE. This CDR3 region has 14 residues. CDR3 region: CASSLTGGANEQYF. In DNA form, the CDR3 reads TGTGCCAGCAGCTTAACCGGGGGGGCCAACGAGCAGTACTTC.

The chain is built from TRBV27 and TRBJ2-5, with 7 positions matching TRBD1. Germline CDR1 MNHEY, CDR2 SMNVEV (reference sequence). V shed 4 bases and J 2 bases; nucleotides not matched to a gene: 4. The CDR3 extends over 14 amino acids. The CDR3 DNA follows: TGTGCCAGCAGTTCCACAGGGGCACAAGAGACCCAGTACTTC. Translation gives CASSSTGAQETQYF.

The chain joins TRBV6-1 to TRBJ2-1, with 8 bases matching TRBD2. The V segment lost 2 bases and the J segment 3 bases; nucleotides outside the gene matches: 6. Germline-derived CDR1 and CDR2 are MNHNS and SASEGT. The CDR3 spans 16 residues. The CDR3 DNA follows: TGTGCCAGCAGTGAAACTAGCGGAGCTCGCTACAATGAGCAGTTCTTC. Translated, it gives CASSETSGARYNEQFF.

CDR3 amino acids: CASSYISTGELFF. CDR3 DNA: TGTGCCAGCAGTTACATTAGCACCGGGGAGCTGTTTTTT. The V and J genes are TRBV6-6 and TRBJ2-2; D not resolved. Germline V gene sequence: CDR1 MNHNY, CDR2 SVGAGI (reference sequence). V was clipped by 2 bases and J by 4 bases, with 5 bases between them. This CDR3 is built from 13 residues.

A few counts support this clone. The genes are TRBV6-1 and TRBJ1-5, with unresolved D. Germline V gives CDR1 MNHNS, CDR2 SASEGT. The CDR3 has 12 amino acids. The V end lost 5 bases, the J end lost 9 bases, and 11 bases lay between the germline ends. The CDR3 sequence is CASSQIRGPQHF. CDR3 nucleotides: TGTGCCAGCAGTCAGATTCGAGGGCCCCAGCATTTT.

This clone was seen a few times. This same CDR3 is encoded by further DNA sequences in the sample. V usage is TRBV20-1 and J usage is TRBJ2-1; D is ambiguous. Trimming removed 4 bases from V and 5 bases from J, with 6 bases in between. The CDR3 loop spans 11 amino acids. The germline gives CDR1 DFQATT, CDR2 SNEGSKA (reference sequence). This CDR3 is CSANRNNEQFF. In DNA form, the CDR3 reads TGCAGTGCTAACAGAAACAATGAGCAGTTCTTC.

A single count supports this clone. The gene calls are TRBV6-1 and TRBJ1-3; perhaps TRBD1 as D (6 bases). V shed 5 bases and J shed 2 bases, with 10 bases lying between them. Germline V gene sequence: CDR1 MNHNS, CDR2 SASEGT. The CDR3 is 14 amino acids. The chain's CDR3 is CASSSGDTGNTIYF. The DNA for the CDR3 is TGTGCCAGCAGTTCCGGGGACACTGGAAACACCATATATTTT.

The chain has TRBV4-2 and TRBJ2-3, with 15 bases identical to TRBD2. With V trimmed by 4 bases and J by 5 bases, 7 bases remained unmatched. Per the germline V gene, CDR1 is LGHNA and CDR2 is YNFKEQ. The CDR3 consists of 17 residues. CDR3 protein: CASSPTGLAGGKDTQYF. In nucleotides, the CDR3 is TGTGCCAGCAGCCCTACTGGACTAGCGGGAGGGAAAGATACGCAGTATTTT.

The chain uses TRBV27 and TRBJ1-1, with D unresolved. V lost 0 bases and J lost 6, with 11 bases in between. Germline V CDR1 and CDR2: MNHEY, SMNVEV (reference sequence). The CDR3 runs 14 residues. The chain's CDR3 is CASSLSRVMAEAFF. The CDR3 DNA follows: TGTGCCAGCAGTTTATCGCGGGTAATGGCTGAAGCTTTCTTT.

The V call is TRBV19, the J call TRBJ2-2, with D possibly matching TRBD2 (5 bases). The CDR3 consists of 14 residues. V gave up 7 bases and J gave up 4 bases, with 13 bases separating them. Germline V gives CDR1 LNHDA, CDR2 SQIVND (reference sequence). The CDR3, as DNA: TGTGCCAGTATTTCGGGGATTCGCACCGGGGAGCTGTTTTTT. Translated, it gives CASISGIRTGELFF.

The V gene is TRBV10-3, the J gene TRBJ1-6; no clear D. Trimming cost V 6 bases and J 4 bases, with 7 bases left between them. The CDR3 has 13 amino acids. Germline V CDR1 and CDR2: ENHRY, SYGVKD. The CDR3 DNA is TGTGCCATCAGGGCAGATTATAATTCACCCCTCCACTTT. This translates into CAIRADYNSPLHF.

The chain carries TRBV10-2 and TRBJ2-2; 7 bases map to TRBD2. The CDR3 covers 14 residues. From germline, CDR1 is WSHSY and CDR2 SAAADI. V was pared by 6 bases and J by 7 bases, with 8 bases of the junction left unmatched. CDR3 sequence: CASRGREWSGELFF. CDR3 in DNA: TGCGCCAGCAGGGGGAGGGAGTGGAGCGGGGAGCTGTTTTTT.

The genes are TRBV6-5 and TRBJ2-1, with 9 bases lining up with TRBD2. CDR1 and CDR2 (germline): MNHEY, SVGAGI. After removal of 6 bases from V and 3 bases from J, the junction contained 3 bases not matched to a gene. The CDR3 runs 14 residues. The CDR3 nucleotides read TGTGCCAGCAGGGAGACTAGCGGCTACAATGAGCAGTTCTTC. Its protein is CASRETSGYNEQFF.

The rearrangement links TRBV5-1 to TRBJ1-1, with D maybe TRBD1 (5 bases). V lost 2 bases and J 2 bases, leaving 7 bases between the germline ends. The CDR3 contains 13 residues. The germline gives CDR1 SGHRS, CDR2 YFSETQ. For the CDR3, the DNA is TGCGCCAGCAGCTTTCAGGGTAACACTGAAGCTTTCTTT. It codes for CASSFQGNTEAFF.

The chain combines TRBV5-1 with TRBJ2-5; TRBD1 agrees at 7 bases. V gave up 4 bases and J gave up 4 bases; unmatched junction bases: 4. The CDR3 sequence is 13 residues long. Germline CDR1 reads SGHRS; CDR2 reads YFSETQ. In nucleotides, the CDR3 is TGCGCCAGCAGCCGAGGACAGGCAGAGACCCAGTACTTC. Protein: CASSRGQAETQYF.

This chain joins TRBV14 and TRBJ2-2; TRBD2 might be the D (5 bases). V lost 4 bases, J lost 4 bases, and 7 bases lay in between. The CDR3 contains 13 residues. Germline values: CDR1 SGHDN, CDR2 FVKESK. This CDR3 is CASSRGVTGELFF. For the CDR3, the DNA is TGTGCCAGCAGCCGGGGAGTCACCGGGGAGCTGTTTTTT.

The CDR3 sequence is CASSVPTGSGGREQYF. CDR3 coding DNA: TGTGCCAGCAGCGTCCCCACGGGATCCGGCGGCCGCGAGCAGTACTTC. The chain uses TRBV7-9 and TRBJ2-7; D is perhaps TRBD2 (5 bases). Trimming removed 5 bases at V and 6 bases at J, with 23 bases between. The germline gives CDR1 SEHNR, CDR2 FQNEAQ (reference sequence). CDR3 size: 16 residues.

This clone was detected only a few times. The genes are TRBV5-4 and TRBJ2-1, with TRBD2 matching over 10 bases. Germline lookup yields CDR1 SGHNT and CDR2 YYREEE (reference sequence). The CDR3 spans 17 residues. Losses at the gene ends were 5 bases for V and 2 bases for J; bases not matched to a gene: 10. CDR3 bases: TGTGCCAGCAGTCGGCCTACTAGCGGGGATCCCTACAATGAGCAGTTCTTC. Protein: CASSRPTSGDPYNEQFF.

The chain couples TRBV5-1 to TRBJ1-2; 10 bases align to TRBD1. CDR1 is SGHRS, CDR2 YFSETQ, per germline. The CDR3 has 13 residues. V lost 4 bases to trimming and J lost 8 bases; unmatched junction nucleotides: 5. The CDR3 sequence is CASSPGTGVGYTF. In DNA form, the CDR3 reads TGCGCCAGCAGCCCCGGGACAGGGGTAGGCTACACCTTC.

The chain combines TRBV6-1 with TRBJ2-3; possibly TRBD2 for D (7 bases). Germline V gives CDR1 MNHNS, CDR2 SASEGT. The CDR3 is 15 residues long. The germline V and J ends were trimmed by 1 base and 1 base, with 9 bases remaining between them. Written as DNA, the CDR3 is TGTGCCAGCAGTGAAGGGGGGGGCCGCACAGATACGCAGTATTTT. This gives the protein CASSEGGGRTDTQYF.

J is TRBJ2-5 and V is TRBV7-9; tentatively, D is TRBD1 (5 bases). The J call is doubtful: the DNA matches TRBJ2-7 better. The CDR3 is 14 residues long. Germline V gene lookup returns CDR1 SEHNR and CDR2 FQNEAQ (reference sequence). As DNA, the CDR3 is TGTGCCAGCAGCTTAAGGGGAAAGAACTACGAGCAGTACTTC. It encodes CASSLRGKNYEQYF.

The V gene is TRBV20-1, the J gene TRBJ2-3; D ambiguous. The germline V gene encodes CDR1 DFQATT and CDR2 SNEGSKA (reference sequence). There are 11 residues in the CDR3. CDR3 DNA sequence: TGCAGCTGGAGCCGCTCAGATACGCAGTATTTT. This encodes CSWSRSDTQYF.

The CDR3 reads CASKASGGRTDTQYF. DNA of the CDR3: TGTGCCAGCAAGGCTAGCGGGGGGCGCACAGATACGCAGTATTTT. The chain employs TRBV2 and TRBJ2-3, with 11 bases lining up with TRBD2. V lost 7 bases and J lost 1; bases outside the gene matches: 4. The CDR3 length is 15 residues. Germline values: CDR1 SNHLY, CDR2 FYNNEI.

CDR3 sequence: CASKGQTNSNQPQHF. CDR3 DNA: TGTGCCAGCAAGGGACAAACAAATAGCAATCAGCCCCAGCATTTT. J is TRBJ1-5 and V is TRBV6-1, with D possibly being TRBD1 (6 bases). V lost 7 bases and J lost 0, with 13 bases in between. Germline V gene lookup returns CDR1 MNHNS and CDR2 SASEGT. The CDR3 contains 15 residues.

The CDR3 spells CASSPEQGIQFDYGYTF. Written as DNA, the CDR3 is TGTGCCAGCAGCCCCGAGCAGGGAATACAGTTTGACTATGGCTACACCTTC. This rearrangement joins TRBV27 to TRBJ1-2, with D maybe TRBD1 (5 bases). Trimming cost V 6 bases and J 3 bases, with 23 bases left between them. Germline-derived CDR1 and CDR2 are MNHEY and SMNVEV (reference sequence). This CDR3 is built from 17 residues.

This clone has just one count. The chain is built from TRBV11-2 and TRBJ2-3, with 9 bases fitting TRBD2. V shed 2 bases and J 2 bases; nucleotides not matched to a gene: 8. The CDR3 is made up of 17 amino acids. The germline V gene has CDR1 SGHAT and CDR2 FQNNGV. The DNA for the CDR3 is TGTGCCAGCAGCTTAACTAGCGGGCTGGGGTCCACAGATACGCAGTATTTT. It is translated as CASSLTSGLGSTDTQYF. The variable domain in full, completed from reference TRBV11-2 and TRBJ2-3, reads EAGVAQSPRYKIIEKRQSVAFWCNPISGHATLYWYQQILGQGPKLLIQFQNNGVVDDSQLPKDRFSAERLKGVDSTLKIQPAKLEDSAVYLCASSLTSGLGSTDTQYFGPGTRLTVL.

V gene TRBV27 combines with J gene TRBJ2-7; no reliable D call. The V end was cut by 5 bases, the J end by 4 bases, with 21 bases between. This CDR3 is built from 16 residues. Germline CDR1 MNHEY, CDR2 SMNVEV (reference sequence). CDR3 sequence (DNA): TGTGCCAGCAGTCCGCGTGGGCCCCGTAGATCTTACGAGCAGTACTTC. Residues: CASSPRGPRRSYEQYF.

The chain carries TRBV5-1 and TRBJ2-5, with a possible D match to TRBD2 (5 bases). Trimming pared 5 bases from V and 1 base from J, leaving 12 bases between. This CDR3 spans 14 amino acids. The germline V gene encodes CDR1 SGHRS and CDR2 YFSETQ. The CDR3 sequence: CASSSGGPQETQYF. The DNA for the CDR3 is TGCGCCAGCAGTTCGGGCGGGCCCCAAGAGACCCAGTACTTC.

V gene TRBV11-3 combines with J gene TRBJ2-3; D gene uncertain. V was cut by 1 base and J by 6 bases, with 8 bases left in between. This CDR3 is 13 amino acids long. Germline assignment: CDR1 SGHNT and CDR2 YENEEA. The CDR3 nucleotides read TGTGCCAGCAGCTTAGGTACCAGGGATACGCAGTATTTT. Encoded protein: CASSLGTRDTQYF.